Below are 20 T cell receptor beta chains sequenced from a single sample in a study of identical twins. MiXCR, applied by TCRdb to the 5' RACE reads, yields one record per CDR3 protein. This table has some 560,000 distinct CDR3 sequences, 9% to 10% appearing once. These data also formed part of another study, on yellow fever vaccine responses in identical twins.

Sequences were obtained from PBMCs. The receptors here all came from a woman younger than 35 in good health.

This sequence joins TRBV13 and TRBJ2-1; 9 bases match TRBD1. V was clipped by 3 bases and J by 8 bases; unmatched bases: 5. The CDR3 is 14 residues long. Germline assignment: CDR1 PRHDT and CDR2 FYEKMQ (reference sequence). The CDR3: CASSLLGQGYEQFF. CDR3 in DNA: TGTGCCAGCAGCTTGTTGGGACAGGGATATGAGCAGTTCTTC.

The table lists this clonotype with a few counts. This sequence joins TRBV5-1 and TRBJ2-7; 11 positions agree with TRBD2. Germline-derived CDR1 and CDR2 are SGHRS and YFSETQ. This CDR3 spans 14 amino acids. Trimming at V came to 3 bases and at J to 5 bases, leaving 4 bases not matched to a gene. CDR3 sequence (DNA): TGCGCCAGCAGCTCGACTAGCGGGACGAACGAGCAGTACTTC. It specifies CASSSTSGTNEQYF.

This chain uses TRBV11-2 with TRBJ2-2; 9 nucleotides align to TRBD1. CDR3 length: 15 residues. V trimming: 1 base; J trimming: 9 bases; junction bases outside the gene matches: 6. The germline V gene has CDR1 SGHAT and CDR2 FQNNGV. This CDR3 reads CASSLARTGDRELFF. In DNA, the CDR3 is TGTGCCAGCAGCTTAGCAAGGACAGGGGACCGGGAGCTGTTTTTT.

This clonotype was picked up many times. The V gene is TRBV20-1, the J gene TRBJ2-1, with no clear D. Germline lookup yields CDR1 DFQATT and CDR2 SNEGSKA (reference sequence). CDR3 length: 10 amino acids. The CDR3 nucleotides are TGCAGCATGGGGAACAATGAGCAGTTCTTC. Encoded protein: CSMGNNEQFF.

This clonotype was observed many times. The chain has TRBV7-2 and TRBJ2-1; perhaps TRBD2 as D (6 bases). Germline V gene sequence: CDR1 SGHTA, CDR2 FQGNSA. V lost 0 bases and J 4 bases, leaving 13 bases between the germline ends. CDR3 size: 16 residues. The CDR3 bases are TGTGCCAGCAGCTTAGCGGCTAGCGCCCAATACAATGAGCAGTTCTTC. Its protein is CASSLAASAQYNEQFF.

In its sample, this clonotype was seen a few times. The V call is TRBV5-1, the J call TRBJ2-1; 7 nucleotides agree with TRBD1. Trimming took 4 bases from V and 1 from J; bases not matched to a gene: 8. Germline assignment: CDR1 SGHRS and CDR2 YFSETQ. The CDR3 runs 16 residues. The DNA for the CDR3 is TGCGCCAGCAGCCTAGGGACAGCTCCTTCCTACAATGAGCAGTTCTTC. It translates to CASSLGTAPSYNEQFF.

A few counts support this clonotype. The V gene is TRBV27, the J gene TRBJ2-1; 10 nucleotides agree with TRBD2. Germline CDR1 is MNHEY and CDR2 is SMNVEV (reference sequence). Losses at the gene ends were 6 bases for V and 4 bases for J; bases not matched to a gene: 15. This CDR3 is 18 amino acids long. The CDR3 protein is CASSPRGRASGSYNEQFF. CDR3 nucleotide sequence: TGTGCCAGCAGCCCCCGAGGTAGGGCTAGCGGGAGTTACAATGAGCAGTTCTTC.

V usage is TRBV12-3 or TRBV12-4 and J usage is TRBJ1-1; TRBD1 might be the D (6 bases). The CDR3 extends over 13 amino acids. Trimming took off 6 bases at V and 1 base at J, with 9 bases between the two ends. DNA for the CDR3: TGTGCCAGCAGCAAGGGACAGAACACTGAAGCTTTCTTT. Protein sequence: CASSKGQNTEAFF.

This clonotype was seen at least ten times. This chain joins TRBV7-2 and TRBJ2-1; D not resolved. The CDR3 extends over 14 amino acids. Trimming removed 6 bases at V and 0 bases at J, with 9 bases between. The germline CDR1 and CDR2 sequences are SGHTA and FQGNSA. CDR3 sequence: CASRQTVSYNEQFF. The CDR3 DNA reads TGTGCCAGCAGACAGACTGTCTCCTACAATGAGCAGTTCTTC.

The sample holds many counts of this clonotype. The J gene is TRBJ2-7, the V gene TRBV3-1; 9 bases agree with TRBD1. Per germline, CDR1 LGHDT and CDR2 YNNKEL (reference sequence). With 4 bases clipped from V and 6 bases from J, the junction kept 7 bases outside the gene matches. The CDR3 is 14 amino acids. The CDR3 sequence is CASSPDRGRSEQYF. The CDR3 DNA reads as TGTGCCAGCAGCCCGGACAGGGGTCGGAGCGAGCAGTACTTC.

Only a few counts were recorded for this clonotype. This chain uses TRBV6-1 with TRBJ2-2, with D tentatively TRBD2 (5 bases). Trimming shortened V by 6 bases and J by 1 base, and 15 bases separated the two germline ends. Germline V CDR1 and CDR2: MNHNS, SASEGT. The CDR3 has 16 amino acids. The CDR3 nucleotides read TGTGCCAGCAGAAAAGAGGGAAGGCTGAACACCGGGGAGCTGTTTTTT. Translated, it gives CASRKEGRLNTGELFF.

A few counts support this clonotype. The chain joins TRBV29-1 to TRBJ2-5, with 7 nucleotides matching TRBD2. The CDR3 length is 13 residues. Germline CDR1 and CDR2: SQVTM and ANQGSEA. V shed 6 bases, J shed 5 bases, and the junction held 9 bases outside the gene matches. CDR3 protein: CSVQASGGETQYF. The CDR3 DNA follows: TGCAGCGTGCAGGCTAGCGGCGGGGAGACCCAGTACTTC.

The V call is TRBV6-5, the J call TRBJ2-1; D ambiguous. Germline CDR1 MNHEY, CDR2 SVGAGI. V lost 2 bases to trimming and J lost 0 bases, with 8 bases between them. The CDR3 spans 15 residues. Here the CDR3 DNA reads TGTGCCAGCAGTTACCCGAGTTCCTCCTACAATGAGCAGTTCTTC. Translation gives CASSYPSSSYNEQFF.

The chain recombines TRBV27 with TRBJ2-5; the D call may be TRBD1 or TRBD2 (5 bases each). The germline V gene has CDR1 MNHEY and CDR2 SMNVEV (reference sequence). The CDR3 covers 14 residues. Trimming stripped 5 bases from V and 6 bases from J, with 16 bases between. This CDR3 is CASSLYWGSKTQYF. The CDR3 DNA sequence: TGTGCCAGCAGTCTTTACTGGGGGTCGAAGACCCAGTACTTC.

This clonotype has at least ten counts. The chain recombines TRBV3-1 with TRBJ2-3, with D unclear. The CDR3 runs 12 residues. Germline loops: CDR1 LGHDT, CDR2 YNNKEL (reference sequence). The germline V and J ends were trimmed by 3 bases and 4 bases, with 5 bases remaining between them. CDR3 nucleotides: TGTGCCAGCAGCCAGACTTCAGATACGCAGTATTTT. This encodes CASSQTSDTQYF.

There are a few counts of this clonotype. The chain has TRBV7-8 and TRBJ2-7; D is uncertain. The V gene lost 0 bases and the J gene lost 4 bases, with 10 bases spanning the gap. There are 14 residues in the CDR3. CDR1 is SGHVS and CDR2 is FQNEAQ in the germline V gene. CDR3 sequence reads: CASSLAPSLYEQYF. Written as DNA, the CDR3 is TGTGCCAGCAGCTTAGCGCCTAGTCTGTACGAGCAGTACTTC.

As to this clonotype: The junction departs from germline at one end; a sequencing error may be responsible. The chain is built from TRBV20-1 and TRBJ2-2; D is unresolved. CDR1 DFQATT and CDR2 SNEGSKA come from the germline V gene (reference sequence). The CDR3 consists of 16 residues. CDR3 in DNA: TGCTGTGCTAGAGACCCCCGGTGGGCCAACACCGGGGAGCTGTTTTTT. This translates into CCARDPRWANTGELFF.

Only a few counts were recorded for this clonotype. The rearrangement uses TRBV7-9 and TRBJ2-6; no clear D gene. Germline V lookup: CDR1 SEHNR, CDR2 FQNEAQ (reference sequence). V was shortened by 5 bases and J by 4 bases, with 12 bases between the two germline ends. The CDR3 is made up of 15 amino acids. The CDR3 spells CASSLLSPGANVLTF. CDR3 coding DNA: TGTGCCAGCAGCCTCTTAAGCCCGGGGGCCAACGTCCTGACTTTC.

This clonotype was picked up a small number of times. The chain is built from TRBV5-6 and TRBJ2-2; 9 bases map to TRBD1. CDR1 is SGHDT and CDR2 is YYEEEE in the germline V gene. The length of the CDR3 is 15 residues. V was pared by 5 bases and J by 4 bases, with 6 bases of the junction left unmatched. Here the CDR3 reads CASRQGAQVTGELFF. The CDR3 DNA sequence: TGTGCCAGCAGACAGGGGGCGCAAGTCACCGGGGAGCTGTTTTTT. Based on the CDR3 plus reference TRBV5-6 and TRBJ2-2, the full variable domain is DAGVTQSPTHLIKTRGQQVTLRCSPKSGHDTVSWYQQALGQGPQFIFQYYEEEERQRGNFPDRFSGHQFPNYSSELNVNALLLGDSALYLCASRQGAQVTGELFFGEGSRLTVL.

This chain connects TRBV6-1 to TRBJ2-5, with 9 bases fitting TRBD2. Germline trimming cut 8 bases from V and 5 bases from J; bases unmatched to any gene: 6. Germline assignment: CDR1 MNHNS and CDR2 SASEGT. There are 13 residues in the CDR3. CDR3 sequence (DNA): TGTGCCAGCGACGCGGGGGGGCTGGAGACCCAGTACTTC. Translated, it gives CASDAGGLETQYF.